This passage covers 31 T cell receptor beta chains from one sample sequenced in a study of beta chain features in type 1 diabetes. Sequencing targeted expressed TCRB transcripts, as all isolated RNA had been reverse transcribed. Profiled with immunoSEQ multiplex PCR; TCRdb holds only in-frame clones, not every one. The sample holds roughly 240,000 clones, roughly two thirds seen once. The source material was naive CD4+ T cells from blood. The receptors originated from a man aged 25-40 years in good health.

The gene calls are TRBV2 and TRBJ2-1, with 9 positions matching TRBD2. This CDR3 spans 14 amino acids. Germline trimming cut 7 bases from V and 9 bases from J; bases unmatched to any gene: 10. Per the germline V gene, CDR1 is SNHLY and CDR2 is FYNNEI. CDR3 protein: CASTQRTSVIEQFF. CDR3 nucleotides: TGTGCCAGCACACAAAGGACTAGCGTTATTGAGCAGTTCTTC.

The chain recombines TRBV5-1 with TRBJ2-2, with D possibly being TRBD1 (6 bases). This CDR3 is built from 14 residues. V lost 4 bases and J lost 6, with 13 bases in between. The germline V gene has CDR1 SGHRS and CDR2 YFSETQ. DNA for the CDR3: TGCGCCAGCAGCCTGGACAGTTGGGCCGGGGAGCTGTTTTTT. Translating gives CASSLDSWAGELFF.

The chain employs TRBV25-1 and TRBJ2-1; 9 bases agree with TRBD1. With V trimmed by 5 bases and J by 4 bases, 3 bases remained unmatched. Germline V gene data show CDR1 as MGHDK and CDR2 as SYGVNS. There are 14 residues in the CDR3. CDR3 bases: TGTGCCAGCAGTCTGGACAGGGGATACAATGAGCAGTTCTTC. Amino acids: CASSLDRGYNEQFF.

The chain joins TRBV7-2 to TRBJ2-3, with 9 positions matching TRBD2. Trimming took 5 bases from V and 9 from J; bases not matched to a gene: 9. CDR3 length: 14 amino acids. The germline V gene encodes CDR1 SGHTA and CDR2 FQGNSA. The CDR3 region has the DNA TGTGCCAGCAGCACTCAAGGACTAGCGAAGACGCAGTATTTT. Translated: CASSTQGLAKTQYF.

A single count supports this clone. The chain joins TRBV29-1 to TRBJ2-3; 7 nucleotides match TRBD1. Germline CDR1 and CDR2: SQVTM and ANQGSEA. The length of the CDR3 is 13 residues. The CDR3 here is CRVGGRVSDTQYF. CDR3 bases: TGCAGGGTAGGGGGCCGGGTCTCAGATACGCAGTATTTT.

The J gene is TRBJ1-2, the V gene TRBV30; D possibly corresponds to TRBD1 (5 bases). Trimming took off 2 bases at V and 6 bases at J, with 16 bases between the two ends. Germline CDR1 is GTSNPN and CDR2 is SVGIG (reference sequence). CDR3 length: 14 amino acids. Here the CDR3 reads CAWSPLRQRHGYTF. The CDR3 bases are TGTGCCTGGAGTCCTCTTCGACAGCGCCATGGCTACACCTTC.

The sample holds a few counts of this clone. V usage is TRBV28 and J usage is TRBJ2-7; 7 bases align to TRBD2. Trimming removed 5 bases from V and 4 bases from J; junction bases left unmatched: 11. The CDR3 runs to 15 residues. Per the germline V gene, CDR1 is MDHEN and CDR2 is SYDVKM. Here the CDR3 reads CASSDPKLALYEQYF. The CDR3 DNA sequence: TGTGCCAGCAGTGACCCGAAACTAGCGCTGTACGAGCAGTACTTC. Looking up the rest from reference TRBV28 and TRBJ2-7 gives the full variable domain: DVKVTQSSRYLVKRTGEKVFLECVQDMDHENMFWYRQDPGLGLRLIYFSYDVKMKEKGDIPEGYSVSREKKERFSLILESASTNQTSMYLCASSDPKLALYEQYFGPGTRLTVT.

The V call is TRBV11-2, the J call TRBJ2-1, with D maybe TRBD2 (6 bases). The germline V gene has CDR1 SGHAT and CDR2 FQNNGV. V lost 7 bases, J lost 7 bases, and 17 bases lay in between. The CDR3 sequence is 14 residues long. CDR3 nucleotides: TGTGCCAGCAACCTGGGGGGATTGGCAAATGAGCAGTTCTTC. Amino acid sequence: CASNLGGLANEQFF.

V gene TRBV6-5 combines with J gene TRBJ2-5; D unclear. V was cut by 8 bases and J by 6 bases, with 10 bases left in between. Germline assignment: CDR1 MNHEY and CDR2 SVGAGI. The CDR3 is 11 amino acids. The CDR3 region is CASGLGKTQYF. The CDR3 DNA reads TGTGCCAGCGGCCTAGGAAAGACCCAGTACTTC.

The chain couples TRBV15 to TRBJ2-1; weak D call: TRBD1 (7 bases). The CDR3 totals 15 residues. Trimming shortened V by 3 bases and J by 4 bases, and 13 bases separated the two germline ends. In germline, CDR1 is LNHNV, CDR2 YYDKDF (reference sequence). CDR3 in amino acids: CATSSAGGSYNEQFF. DNA of the CDR3: TGTGCCACCAGCAGTGCAGGGGGGAGTTACAATGAGCAGTTCTTC.

The sample holds a few counts of this clone. V is TRBV25-1 and J is TRBJ2-7; either TRBD1 or TRBD2 may fit D (5 bases each). Germline V gene data show CDR1 as MGHDK and CDR2 as SYGVNS. The V end lost 3 bases, the J end lost 5 bases, and 17 bases lay between the germline ends. The CDR3 runs 15 residues. The CDR3 spells CASSDPGRYGNEQYF. Written as DNA, the CDR3 is TGTGCCAGCAGTGATCCGGGACGATATGGGAACGAGCAGTACTTC.

The chain carries TRBV15 and TRBJ2-5, with D maybe TRBD1 (6 bases). The CDR3 covers 15 residues. Trimming took off 6 bases at V and 2 bases at J, with 16 bases between the two ends. Per the germline V gene, CDR1 is LNHNV and CDR2 is YYDKDF (reference sequence). DNA for the CDR3: TGTGCCACCAGGAGGTCTTTGGACAGTCAAGAGACCCAGTACTTC. Its protein product is CATRRSLDSQETQYF.

The gene calls are TRBV5-1 and TRBJ2-7, with 7 bases aligning to TRBD1. Trimming removed 2 bases from V and 2 bases from J; junction bases left unmatched: 4. The germline V gene has CDR1 SGHRS and CDR2 YFSETQ. The CDR3 has 14 residues. The DNA of the CDR3 is TGCGCCAGCAGCTTTGTAGACAGGGCCTACGAGCAGTACTTC. Amino acids: CASSFVDRAYEQYF.

The chain is built from TRBV4-1 and TRBJ2-3; maybe TRBD2 (6 bases). V lost 1 base, J lost 5 bases, and 7 bases lay in between. The germline V gene has CDR1 MGHRA and CDR2 YSYEKL. The CDR3 length is 13 residues. CDR3 loop: CASSQVGGDTQYF. The CDR3 DNA sequence: TGCGCCAGCAGCCAAGTGGGAGGAGATACGCAGTATTTT.

This CDR3 reads CASSLAPGTGYEQYF. DNA for the CDR3: TGTGCCAGCAGCTTAGCGCCCGGGACAGGCTACGAGCAGTACTTC. This rearrangement joins TRBV7-2 to TRBJ2-7, with 8 bases aligning to TRBD1. The germline V gene encodes CDR1 SGHTA and CDR2 FQGNSA. V lost 0 bases, J lost 3 bases, and 4 bases stayed unmatched. The CDR3 has 15 residues.

This clone occurred a few times. V gene TRBV30 combines with J gene TRBJ2-5, with D maybe TRBD2 (5 bases). Trimming pared 7 bases from V and 5 bases from J, leaving 17 bases between. Germline CDR1 GTSNPN, CDR2 SVGIG (reference sequence). The CDR3 sequence is 13 residues long. The CDR3 nucleotides are TGTGCCTCCGGGGAGAGCCAAGTGGAGACCCAGTACTTC. Translated: CASGESQVETQYF.

CDR3 sequence: CASSPSTDEQYF. CDR3 nucleotides: TGTGCCAGCAGCCCAAGTACGGACGAGCAGTACTTC. The chain couples TRBV7-9 to TRBJ2-7; D remains unclear. Germline CDR1 reads SEHNR; CDR2 reads FQNEAQ (reference sequence). Trimming removed 5 bases from V and 5 bases from J, with 10 bases in between. This CDR3 region has 12 residues. Variable domain in full (rest from reference TRBV7-9 and TRBJ2-7): DTGVSQNPRHKITKRGQNVTFRCDPISEHNRLYWYRQTLGQGPEFLTYFQNEAQLEKSRLLSDRFSAERPKGSFSTLEIQRTEQGDSAMYLCASSPSTDEQYFGPGTRLTVT.

The chain links TRBV19 to TRBJ2-3; a weak D match, TRBD2 (6 bases). V lost 5 bases and J 2 bases, leaving 11 bases between the germline ends. The CDR3 totals 14 residues. CDR1 is LNHDA and CDR2 is SQIVND in the germline V gene (reference sequence). CDR3 bases: TGTGCCAGTAGTCCATGGACTAACACAGATACGCAGTATTTT. Protein: CASSPWTNTDTQYF. Looking up the rest from reference TRBV19 and TRBJ2-3 gives the full variable domain: DGGITQSPKYLFRKEGQNVTLSCEQNLNHDAMYWYRQDPGQGLRLIYYSQIVNDFQKGDIAEGYSVSREKKESFPLTVTSAQKNPTAFYLCASSPWTNTDTQYFGPGTRLTVL.

The chain uses TRBV11-2 and TRBJ2-3, with TRBD2 identical over 9 bases. From germline, CDR1 is SGHAT and CDR2 FQNNGV. Trimming cost V 1 base and J 1 base; bases outside gene matches: 6. This CDR3 is 17 amino acids long. The CDR3 region is CASSLAGGRAGTDTQYF. The CDR3 DNA reads TGTGCCAGCAGCTTAGCCGGCGGGAGGGCCGGCACAGATACGCAGTATTTT.

The chain employs TRBV29-1 and TRBJ1-5; TRBD1 agrees at 7 bases. CDR3 size: 12 residues. Trimming took 6 bases from V and 6 from J; bases not matched to a gene: 5. CDR1 is SQVTM and CDR2 is ANQGSEA in the germline V gene. CDR3 DNA sequence: TGCAGCGTACGACAGGGACTTCAGCCCCAGCATTTT. Protein product: CSVRQGLQPQHF.

The rearrangement uses TRBV30 and TRBJ2-7, with 11 bases fitting TRBD2. The CDR3 totals 14 residues. CDR1 is GTSNPN and CDR2 is SVGIG in the germline V gene (reference sequence). V shed 0 bases and J 4 bases; nucleotides not matched to a gene: 2. CDR3 in DNA: TGTGCCTGGAGTGTAACTAGCGGGGGTTACGAGCAGTACTTC. It specifies CAWSVTSGGYEQYF.

V is TRBV7-9 and J is TRBJ2-3; D unresolved. The ends were cut back, 4 bases at V and 4 bases at J, with 12 bases in the middle. CDR3 size: 14 residues. Per germline, CDR1 SEHNR and CDR2 FQNEAQ (reference sequence). The CDR3 DNA follows: TGTGCCAGCAGCTCCAGAGGCCCCCCAGATACGCAGTATTTT. It is translated as CASSSRGPPDTQYF.

The chain couples TRBV29-1 to TRBJ2-3; D uncertain. V was shortened by 8 bases and J by 6 bases, with 15 bases between the two germline ends. Germline-derived CDR1 and CDR2 are SQVTM and ANQGSEA. The CDR3 runs to 12 residues. As DNA, the CDR3 is TGCAGCTCTGTCCGAGTCCAGGATACGCAGTATTTT. Residues: CSSVRVQDTQYF.

This clone was detected only once. V usage is TRBV29-1 and J usage is TRBJ2-1; D is ambiguous. The CDR3 covers 14 residues. Germline loops: CDR1 SQVTM, CDR2 ANQGSEA. V shed 4 bases and J shed 1 base, with 11 bases lying between them. The CDR3: CSVARIVSYNEQFF. CDR3 DNA sequence: TGCAGCGTTGCTAGGATAGTGTCCTACAATGAGCAGTTCTTC.

The chain combines TRBV7-2 with TRBJ2-3; 9 nucleotides line up with TRBD2. CDR3 length: 16 amino acids. With V trimmed by 5 bases and J by 3 bases, 9 bases remained unmatched. The V gene's germline CDR1 is SGHTA and CDR2 FQGNSA. The CDR3 sequence is CASSRMAGGWTDTQYF. The CDR3 DNA sequence: TGTGCCAGCAGCCGAATGGCGGGAGGGTGGACAGATACGCAGTATTTT.

This clone was recorded only once. The rearrangement joins TRBV10-3 to TRBJ1-5; D unclear. The CDR3 has 13 amino acids. Trimming shortened V by 5 bases and J by 2 bases, and 7 bases separated the two germline ends. Germline lookup yields CDR1 ENHRY and CDR2 SYGVKD. The CDR3 loop is CAISSTGNQPQHF. CDR3 sequence (DNA): TGTGCCATCAGTTCGACGGGCAATCAGCCCCAGCATTTT.

The chain links TRBV29-1 to TRBJ2-7; 9 nucleotides agree with TRBD1. V lost 5 bases and J lost 0; bases outside the gene matches: 2. Per the germline V gene, CDR1 is SQVTM and CDR2 is ANQGSEA. The CDR3 runs to 13 residues. CDR3 nucleotide sequence: TGCAGCGTTACGGACAGGGGCTCCTACGAGCAGTACTTC. Its translation: CSVTDRGSYEQYF.

This clone came up once. This chain connects TRBV5-1 to TRBJ2-7, with D unresolved. Germline lookup yields CDR1 SGHRS and CDR2 YFSETQ. Trimming took 4 bases from V and 1 from J, leaving 15 bases between them. The CDR3 contains 15 residues. CDR3 nucleotides: TGCGCCAGCAGCAAAAGAGAAAGTGGATCCTACGAGCAGTACTTC. It is translated as CASSKRESGSYEQYF.

This clone appeared once. The chain carries TRBV7-2 and TRBJ1-2; D perhaps matches TRBD1 (6 bases). Germline V gene data show CDR1 as SGHTA and CDR2 as FQGNSA. This CDR3 contains 15 residues. The germline V and J ends were trimmed by 1 base and 4 bases, with 13 bases remaining between them. CDR3 coding DNA: TGTGCCAGCAGCTTAGTGAGGACAGACCGCTATGGCTACACCTTC. This gives the protein CASSLVRTDRYGYTF.

This clone occurred once. The chain recombines TRBV30 with TRBJ2-5; TRBD1 aligns across 7 bases. Germline V gives CDR1 GTSNPN, CDR2 SVGIG (reference sequence). The ends lost 2 bases at V and 2 bases at J; junction bases unmatched: 2. This CDR3 is built from 13 residues. CDR3 residues: CAWSTGQQETQYF. The CDR3 DNA reads TGTGCCTGGAGTACGGGACAGCAAGAGACCCAGTACTTC.

The chain has TRBV30 and TRBJ2-5; D unresolved. With 0 bases removed from V and 7 bases from J, the gap between germline ends came to 6 bases. Germline CDR1 GTSNPN, CDR2 SVGIG (reference sequence). CDR3 length equals 11 residues. CDR3 sequence (DNA): TGTGCCTGGAGTGTACGAGGGACCCAGTACTTC. Translated, it gives CAWSVRGTQYF.